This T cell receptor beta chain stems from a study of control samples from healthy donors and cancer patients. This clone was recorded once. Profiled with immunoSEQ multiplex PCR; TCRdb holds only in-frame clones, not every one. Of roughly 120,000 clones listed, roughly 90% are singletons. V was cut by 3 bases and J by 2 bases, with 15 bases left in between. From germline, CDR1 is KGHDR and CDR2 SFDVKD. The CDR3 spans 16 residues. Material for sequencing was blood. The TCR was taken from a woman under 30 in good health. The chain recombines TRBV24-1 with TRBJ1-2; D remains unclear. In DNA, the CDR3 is TGTGCCACCAGTGATCCAGCGGACGGTGGAAACTATGGCTACACCTTC. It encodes CATSDPADGGNYGYTF.